These 23 T cell receptor beta chains originate from one sample sequenced in a study of blood T cell repertoires in COVID-19. The table came from immunoSEQ multiplex PCR; TCRdb's copy has only in-frame clones and leaves some out. Of over 200,000 clones in the sample, approximately 90% were seen once. Sample: PBMCs or T cells enriched from blood (not recorded which). The origin of the receptors is a middle-aged man who had recovered from COVID-19.

The V and J genes are TRBV7-3 and TRBJ2-7, with 9 bases fitting TRBD2. Germline V gene lookup returns CDR1 SGHTA and CDR2 FQGTGA. Unmatched junction bases numbered 7, after V lost 2 bases and J lost 5 bases. The CDR3 runs 15 residues. CDR3 amino acids: CASSLGAGGPHEQYF. For the CDR3, the DNA is TGTGCCAGCAGCTTAGGGGCGGGAGGGCCCCACGAGCAGTACTTC.

The rearrangement uses TRBV6-6 and TRBJ1-4; 9 positions match TRBD1. V shed 2 bases and J 8 bases; nucleotides not matched to a gene: 3. Germline V CDR1 and CDR2: MNHNY, SVGAGI (reference sequence). The CDR3 is 14 amino acids. CDR3 in amino acids: CASSYRDRVEKLFF. The CDR3 DNA is TGTGCCAGCAGTTACAGGGACAGGGTCGAAAAACTGTTTTTT.

V gene TRBV7-3 combines with J gene TRBJ1-2; 8 bases are shared with TRBD1. J was trimmed by 8 bases and V by 1 base; bases with no gene match: 9. From germline, CDR1 is SGHTA and CDR2 FQGTGA. The CDR3 is 15 residues long. The CDR3 DNA is TGTGCCAGCAGCTTAAACGCCGCCCGACAGGGGGGCTACACCTTC. Amino acids: CASSLNAARQGGYTF. The full variable domain, in which reference TRBV7-3 and TRBJ1-2 provide the parts outside the CDR3, is GAGVSQTPSNKVTEKGKYVELRCDPISGHTALYWYRQSLGQGPEFLIYFQGTGAADDSGLPNDRFFAVRPEGSVSTLKIQRTERGDSAVYLCASSLNAARQGGYTFGSGTRLTVV.

The rearrangement joins TRBV29-1 to TRBJ1-1; D perhaps matches TRBD1 (5 bases). The length of the CDR3 is 12 residues. Germline V gene data show CDR1 as SQVTM and CDR2 as ANQGSEA. Trimming took off 7 bases at V and 3 bases at J, with 12 bases between the two ends. The DNA of the CDR3 is TGCAGCGCCTCAGGAGGGGACACTGAAGCTTTCTTT. It translates to CSASGGDTEAFF.

V is TRBV12-3 or TRBV12-4 and J is TRBJ2-5, with D possibly being TRBD2 (6 bases). V was clipped by 6 bases and J by 5 bases, with 13 bases between them. The CDR3 is 13 residues long. The CDR3: CASSPGLSETQYF. CDR3 DNA: TGTGCCAGCAGCCCGGGACTTTCGGAGACCCAGTACTTC.

The chain employs TRBV19 and TRBJ1-5, with D possibly TRBD1 on 5 matching bases. The V and J ends lost 0 bases and 4 bases respectively, with 13 bases between them. The CDR3 runs 16 residues. Germline CDR1 reads LNHDA; CDR2 reads SQIVND (reference sequence). The CDR3 protein is CASSIDRRGGNQPQHF. In nucleotides, the CDR3 is TGTGCCAGTAGTATAGATCGTCGGGGGGGTAATCAGCCCCAGCATTTT.

This rearrangement joins TRBV29-1 to TRBJ1-2, with 9 positions matching TRBD1. This CDR3 comprises 14 residues. The germline V gene encodes CDR1 SQVTM and CDR2 ANQGSEA. Trimming cost V 4 bases and J 1 base; bases outside gene matches: 4. The CDR3 here is CSVVGTGLNYGYTF. The CDR3 DNA reads as TGCAGCGTTGTGGGGACAGGGCTTAACTATGGCTACACCTTC.

The table lists this clone with a count of one. The rearrangement joins TRBV10-3 to TRBJ1-6; 7 nucleotides line up with TRBD1. Germline V lookup: CDR1 ENHRY, CDR2 SYGVKD. V was pared by 3 bases and J by 7 bases, with 3 bases of the junction left unmatched. CDR3 size: 14 residues. The CDR3 DNA reads as TGTGCCATCAGTGAAGAGGGGGCGAATTCACCCCTCCACTTT. Translating it yields CAISEEGANSPLHF.

This clone has just one count. The rearrangement links TRBV3-1 (or the pseudogene TRBV3-2) to TRBJ1-2, with TRBD1 as a possible D gene (6 bases). Between the trimmed V and J ends, which lost 4 bases and 4 bases, there was a span of 40 bases. This CDR3 is built from 23 residues. In germline, CDR1 is LGHDT, CDR2 YNNKEL (reference sequence). CDR3 DNA: TGTGCCAGCAGCCCAAAACGGACCACCCGATCAACAGGGAGGGGGAAACACTTCTATGGCTACACCTTC. Its protein product is CASSPKRTTRSTGRGKHFYGYTF.

This clone was seen once. The rearrangement joins TRBV7-9 to TRBJ2-3; 9 bases match TRBD1. The CDR3 has 15 amino acids. J lost 5 bases, V lost 3 bases, and 6 bases had no gene match. Per the germline V gene, CDR1 is SEHNR and CDR2 is FQNEAQ (reference sequence). CDR3: CASSFRDRVLDTQYF. In DNA, the CDR3 is TGTGCCAGCAGCTTTAGGGACAGGGTTTTAGATACGCAGTATTTT.

The chain couples TRBV19 to TRBJ1-1, with 7 bases fitting TRBD1. V was pared by 6 bases and J by 1 base, with 11 bases of the junction left unmatched. CDR3 length equals 16 residues. Germline V gene lookup returns CDR1 LNHDA and CDR2 SQIVND (reference sequence). The CDR3 region has the DNA TGTGCCAGTAGGGGACACGACAGGGATACGAACACTGAAGCTTTCTTT. Its translation is CASRGHDRDTNTEAFF.

The rearrangement joins TRBV3-1 (or the pseudogene TRBV3-2) to TRBJ2-7, with 7 bases lining up with TRBD2. The CDR3 runs 13 residues. V was pared by 1 base and J by 9 bases, with 6 bases of the junction left unmatched. Germline V CDR1 and CDR2: LGHDT, YNNKEL (reference sequence). CDR3 DNA: TGTGCCAGCAGCCAAGCTACGGGGGGTGGGCAGTACTTC. Its translation is CASSQATGGGQYF.

The rearrangement uses TRBV14 and TRBJ2-7, with D possibly TRBD1 on 6 matching bases. V shed 2 bases and J shed 3 bases, with 17 bases lying between them. The CDR3 consists of 16 residues. Per germline, CDR1 SGHDN and CDR2 FVKESK. The CDR3 region is CASSQNLGAPFYEQYF. Here the CDR3 DNA reads TGTGCCAGCAGCCAAAATCTGGGGGCCCCGTTCTACGAGCAGTACTTC.

V and J are TRBV21-1 and TRBJ2-7; the DNA was not compared with TRBD2, the D call given in the table. TRBV21-1 counts as a pseudogene. This CDR3 region has 19 residues. The CDR3 loop is CASSKGMGLAGGATYEQYF. Written as DNA, the CDR3 is TGTGCCAGCAGCAAAGGAATGGGACTAGCGGGAGGAGCCACCTACGAGCAGTACTTC.

The chain is built from TRBV4-1 and TRBJ2-7; 9 nucleotides agree with TRBD2. The length of the CDR3 is 17 residues. The germline gives CDR1 MGHRA, CDR2 YSYEKL. V was clipped by 1 base and J by 3 bases; unmatched bases: 10. CDR3: CASSQGTVVAGDYEQYF. CDR3 sequence (DNA): TGCGCCAGCAGCCAAGGGACAGTGGTAGCGGGAGACTACGAGCAGTACTTC.

The chain employs TRBV5-5 and TRBJ2-1, with TRBD1 as a possible D gene (6 bases). Germline V gene lookup returns CDR1 SGHKS and CDR2 YYEKEE (reference sequence). This CDR3 is built from 16 residues. Trimming removed 0 bases from V and 4 bases from J, with 14 bases in between. As DNA, the CDR3 is TGTGCCAGCAGCTTGGACCTTAGACAGGCGTACAATGAGCAGTTCTTC. The encoded protein is CASSLDLRQAYNEQFF.

This chain uses TRBV6-4 with TRBJ1-2, with unresolved D. From germline, CDR1 is MRHNA and CDR2 SNTAGT. The CDR3 consists of 17 residues. V lost 2 bases to trimming and J lost 6 bases, with 22 bases between them. The DNA of the CDR3 is TGTGCCAGCAGTGACAATCCCTTCCTCCCCGGGGATGATGGCTACACCTTC. The encoded protein is CASSDNPFLPGDDGYTF.

The CDR3 is CATHRGQGLLANYGYTF. The CDR3, as DNA: TGTGCCACTCATCGCGGACAGGGTTTATTAGCTAACTATGGCTACACCTTC. The V call is TRBV19, the J call TRBJ1-2; TRBD1 aligns across 8 bases. Germline lookup yields CDR1 LNHDA and CDR2 SQIVND (reference sequence). V shed 10 bases and J 0 bases; nucleotides not matched to a gene: 16. CDR3 length: 17 residues.

The chain has TRBV7-9 and TRBJ1-1, with D maybe TRBD1 (5 bases). CDR3 length: 15 amino acids. Trimming stripped 1 base from V and 4 bases from J, with 13 bases between. Germline CDR1 and CDR2: SEHNR and FQNEAQ (reference sequence). CDR3 region: CASSLDWGGVTEAFF. The CDR3 DNA sequence: TGTGCCAGCAGCTTAGATTGGGGCGGTGTCACTGAAGCTTTCTTT.

The chain links TRBV25-1 to TRBJ2-7; tentatively, D is TRBD2 (6 bases). Germline CDR1 and CDR2: MGHDK and SYGVNS. CDR3 length equals 14 residues. V was clipped by 1 base and J by 4 bases, with 11 bases between them. The CDR3 region is CASSEFTRGYEQYF. CDR3 DNA: TGTGCCAGCAGTGAATTCACGCGGGGTTACGAGCAGTACTTC.

The chain is built from TRBV4-2 and TRBJ2-1; 10 bases fit TRBD1. The germline V gene encodes CDR1 LGHNA and CDR2 YNFKEQ. Unmatched junction bases numbered 13, after V lost 2 bases and J lost 6 bases. There are 18 residues in the CDR3. CDR3 loop: CASSQRAGRTGGSNEQFF. The CDR3 coding sequence is TGTGCCAGCAGCCAAAGGGCGGGGAGGACAGGGGGTTCCAATGAGCAGTTCTTC.

This clone came up many times. The V gene is TRBV27, the J gene TRBJ2-1; 11 positions match TRBD2. The CDR3 spans 17 residues. The germline gives CDR1 MNHEY, CDR2 SMNVEV (reference sequence). Trimming took 2 bases from V and 3 from J; bases not matched to a gene: 6. The CDR3 loop is CASSLLRLAGYYNEQFF. For the CDR3, the DNA is TGTGCCAGCAGTTTACTTCGACTAGCGGGGTACTACAATGAGCAGTTCTTC.

The chain carries TRBV24-1 and TRBJ2-5; 7 bases align to TRBD1. Trimming cost V 0 bases and J 5 bases; bases outside gene matches: 8. The CDR3 contains 16 residues. Germline V gives CDR1 KGHDR, CDR2 SFDVKD. CDR3 residues: CATSDLDTGDEETQYF. Here the CDR3 DNA reads TGTGCCACCAGTGATTTGGACACAGGGGACGAGGAGACCCAGTACTTC.